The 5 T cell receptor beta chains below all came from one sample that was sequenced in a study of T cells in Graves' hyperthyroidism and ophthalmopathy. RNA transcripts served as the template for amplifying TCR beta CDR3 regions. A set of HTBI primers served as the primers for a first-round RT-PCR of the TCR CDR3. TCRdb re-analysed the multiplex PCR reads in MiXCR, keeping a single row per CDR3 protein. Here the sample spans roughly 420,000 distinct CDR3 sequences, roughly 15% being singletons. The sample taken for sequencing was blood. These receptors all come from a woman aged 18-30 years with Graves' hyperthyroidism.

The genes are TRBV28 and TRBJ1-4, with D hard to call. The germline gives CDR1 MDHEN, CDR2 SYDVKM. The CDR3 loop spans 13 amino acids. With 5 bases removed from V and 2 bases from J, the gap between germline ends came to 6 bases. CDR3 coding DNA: TGTGCCAGCAGTCGATCGACTAATGAAAAACTGTTTTTT. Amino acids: CASSRSTNEKLFF.

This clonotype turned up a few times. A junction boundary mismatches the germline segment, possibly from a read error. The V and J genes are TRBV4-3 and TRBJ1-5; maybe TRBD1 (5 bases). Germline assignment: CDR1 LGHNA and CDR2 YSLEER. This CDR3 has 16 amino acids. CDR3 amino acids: CASSQDRGQINQPQHF. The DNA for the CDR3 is TGCGCCAGCAGTCAAGACCGGGGCCAAATCAATCAGCCCCAGCATTTT.

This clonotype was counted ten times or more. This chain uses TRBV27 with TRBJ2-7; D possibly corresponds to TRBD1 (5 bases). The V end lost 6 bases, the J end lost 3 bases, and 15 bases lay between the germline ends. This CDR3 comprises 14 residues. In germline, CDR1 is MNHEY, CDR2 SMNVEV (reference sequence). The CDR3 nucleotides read TGTGCCAGCAGCGTGGCCGAAGGGGACTACGAGCAGTACTTC. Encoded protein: CASSVAEGDYEQYF.

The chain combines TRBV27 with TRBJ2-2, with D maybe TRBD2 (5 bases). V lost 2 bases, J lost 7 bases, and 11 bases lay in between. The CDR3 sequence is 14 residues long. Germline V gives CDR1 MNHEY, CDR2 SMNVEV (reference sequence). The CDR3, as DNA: TGTGCCAGCAGTTTAGATGCGGGTTACGGGGAGCTGTTTTTT. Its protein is CASSLDAGYGELFF.

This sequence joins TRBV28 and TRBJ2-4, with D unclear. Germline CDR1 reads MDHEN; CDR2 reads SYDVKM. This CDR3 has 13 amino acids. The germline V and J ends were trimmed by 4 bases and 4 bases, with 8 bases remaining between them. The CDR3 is CASSYGQKNIQYF. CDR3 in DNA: TGTGCCAGCAGTTATGGCCAGAAAAACATTCAGTACTTC.